The 8 T cell receptor beta chains given below trace back to one sample, sequenced in a study of blood T cell repertoires in COVID-19. Produced via immunoSEQ multiplex PCR; TCRdb's table is partial and in-frame only. The sample has 400,000 or so clones, 70% to 90% seen once. Sequenced: peripheral blood. Receptor source: a man aged 18 to 29 with COVID-19, enrolled during active disease.

J is TRBJ2-1 and V is TRBV10-3, with 13 nucleotides matching TRBD2. CDR3 length equals 13 residues. Germline V CDR1 and CDR2: ENHRY, SYGVKD. Losses at the gene ends were 9 bases for V and 6 bases for J; bases not matched to a gene: 2. CDR3 region: CAMGTSGTNEQFF. The CDR3 coding sequence is TGTGCCATGGGGACTAGCGGGACCAATGAGCAGTTCTTC.

The V gene is TRBV12-5, the J gene TRBJ1-1; 8 nucleotides align to TRBD1. The CDR3 is made up of 13 amino acids. CDR1 is LGHNT, CDR2 FRNRAP, per germline. With 4 bases clipped from V and 5 bases from J, the junction kept 3 bases outside the gene matches. The DNA of the CDR3 is TGTGCTAGTGGTTCGGGGACAGGAACTGAAGCTTTCTTT. Translation gives CASGSGTGTEAFF.

This chain links TRBV27 with TRBJ1-5; D is uncertain. Germline V gene lookup returns CDR1 MNHEY and CDR2 SMNVEV (reference sequence). CDR3 length: 13 amino acids. V lost 2 bases, J lost 9 bases, and 11 bases lay in between. For the CDR3, the DNA is TGTGCCAGCAGTTTAAGTGTGGTCGGGCCCCAGCATTTT. This translates into CASSLSVVGPQHF.

V gene TRBV9 combines with J gene TRBJ2-1; the match to TRBD1 covers 7 bases. Trimming at V came to 4 bases and at J to 10 bases, leaving 20 bases not matched to a gene. CDR3 length equals 17 residues. Germline V CDR1 and CDR2: SGDLS, YYNGEE. CDR3 nucleotides: TGTGCCAGCAGCTCCCGCTCGACAGGGTTTAGCGCGTGGGAGCAGTTCTTC. Amino acids: CASSSRSTGFSAWEQFF.

This clone was picked up one time. Other DNA sequences from this sample encode an identical CDR3 as well. This sequence joins TRBV6-4 and TRBJ2-1; 8 bases line up with TRBD2. The length of the CDR3 is 15 residues. Germline V gives CDR1 MRHNA, CDR2 SNTAGT. Losses at the gene ends were 4 bases for V and 4 bases for J; bases not matched to a gene: 6. The CDR3 DNA reads TGTGCCAGCAGTGCCCTCGCGGGGGGATACAATGAGCAGTTCTTC. This sequence encodes CASSALAGGYNEQFF.

The chain carries TRBV5-6 and TRBJ1-2; D may be TRBD1 (5 bases). The ends were cut back, 2 bases at V and 7 bases at J, with 12 bases in the middle. The germline V gene encodes CDR1 SGHDT and CDR2 YYEEEE. This CDR3 spans 13 amino acids. DNA of the CDR3: TGTGCCAGCAGCTTCCGGGGACTAGGTGGCTACACCTTC. Protein sequence: CASSFRGLGGYTF.

The chain carries TRBV19 and TRBJ2-2; the match to TRBD2 covers 12 bases. The CDR3 has 17 amino acids. V dropped 0 bases and J dropped 7; count of bases not matched to a gene: 6. The V gene's germline CDR1 is LNHDA and CDR2 SQIVND (reference sequence). CDR3 region: CASSIDRLAGEGGELFF. The CDR3 nucleotides are TGTGCCAGTAGTATAGACAGACTAGCGGGAGAGGGCGGGGAGCTGTTTTTT.

The V call is TRBV7-9, the J call TRBJ2-2; weak D call: TRBD1 (6 bases). The germline V gene has CDR1 SEHNR and CDR2 FQNEAQ (reference sequence). Trimming shortened V by 5 bases and J by 6 bases, and 10 bases separated the two germline ends. The CDR3 covers 13 residues. CDR3 amino acids: CASSTHRAGELFF. The CDR3 DNA reads TGTGCCAGCAGCACCCACAGGGCCGGGGAGCTGTTTTTT. The variable domain in full, completed from reference TRBV7-9 and TRBJ2-2, reads DTGVSQNPRHKITKRGQNVTFRCDPISEHNRLYWYRQTLGQGPEFLTYFQNEAQLEKSRLLSDRFSAERPKGSFSTLEIQRTEQGDSAMYLCASSTHRAGELFFGEGSRLTVL.